This entry lists 7 T cell receptor beta chains sequenced from one sample in a study of beta chain features in type 1 diabetes (dated by TCRdb to 2016 to 2018). Preparation of the library involved the immunoSEQ multiplex PCR assay. The High Capacity cDNA Reverse Transcription Kit was used to reverse transcribe all of the isolated RNA, meaning that expressed TCRB transcripts were what got sequenced. Entries here come from immuneACCESS through TCRdb and include only in-frame sequences with V and J called. Some clones fail to appear in such tables; in the studies checked, an unresolved V gene covers under half of the shortfall, and the cause of the remainder is unknown. The sample table contains roughly 250,000 clones; only one count was recorded for 9.6% of them. About 0.03% of the sample lies in the top ten. Source material: naive CD4+ T cells from blood. The cell subset or site label corresponds to: true naive CD4+ T cells. The receptors derive from a woman aged 18-29 years in good health.

There are a few counts of this clone. The chain couples TRBV18 to TRBJ1-6; 7 nucleotides align to TRBD1. Looked up from germline, CDR1 is KGHSH and CDR2 is LQKENI. V gave up 4 bases and J gave up 6 bases; unmatched junction bases: 6. The CDR3 has 15 amino acids. The DNA of the CDR3 is TGTGCCAGCTCACTGGAGGGGGCGCCTAATTCACCCCTCCACTTT. It codes for CASSLEGAPNSPLHF.

The chain uses TRBV10-3 and TRBJ1-2; 8 nucleotides match TRBD1. The trim removed 6 bases at V and 3 bases at J, leaving 6 bases unmatched. The CDR3 runs 14 residues. The germline gives CDR1 ENHRY, CDR2 SYGVKD. The CDR3 loop reads CAIRNGTGHYGYTF. DNA for the CDR3: TGTGCCATCAGGAATGGGACAGGACACTATGGCTACACCTTC.

This clone was seen a few times. J is TRBJ2-7 and V is TRBV5-6; D not certain. Per the germline V gene, CDR1 is SGHDT and CDR2 is YYEEEE. This CDR3 region has 12 residues. Trimming pared 0 bases from V and 6 bases from J, leaving 7 bases between. CDR3 DNA: TGTGCCAGCAGCTTGGTGAACGGCGAGCAGTACTTC. This encodes CASSLVNGEQYF.

The V gene is TRBV4-1, the J gene TRBJ1-4; 7 bases map to TRBD1. CDR1 is MGHRA, CDR2 YSYEKL, per germline. The CDR3 contains 16 residues. V lost 3 bases, J lost 8 bases, and 12 bases stayed unmatched. CDR3 sequence reads: CASSQGDRAVNEKLFF. The CDR3, as DNA: TGCGCCAGCAGCCAGGGTGACAGGGCTGTTAACGAAAAACTGTTTTTT.

A few counts support this clone. This chain joins TRBV19 and TRBJ2-7; D gene uncertain. V was shortened by 6 bases and J by 0 bases, with 9 bases between the two germline ends. The CDR3 has 13 amino acids. Looked up from germline, CDR1 is LNHDA and CDR2 is SQIVND (reference sequence). The CDR3 DNA reads as TGTGCCAGTAGAAGATCCAGCTCCTACGAGCAGTACTTC. Its translation: CASRRSSSYEQYF.

This clone was counted between two and nine times. The gene calls are TRBV30 and TRBJ1-5; 8 bases are a match to TRBD1. The trim removed 0 bases at V and 6 bases at J, leaving 10 bases unmatched. The CDR3 sequence is 16 residues long. Germline CDR1 and CDR2: GTSNPN and SVGIG (reference sequence). The CDR3 region has the DNA TGTGCCTGGAGTGTACGAGGACAGGGACGTTTTCAGCCCCAGCATTTT. It yields the protein CAWSVRGQGRFQPQHF.

The rearrangement joins TRBV2 to TRBJ1-5; TRBD1 might be the D (6 bases). Trimming took off 4 bases at V and 5 bases at J, with 12 bases between the two ends. Germline CDR1 is SNHLY and CDR2 is FYNNEI. CDR3 length: 14 residues. The CDR3 DNA reads TGTGCCAGCAGTGTCCCAGGGGTCTATCAGCCCCAGCATTTT. Translated, it gives CASSVPGVYQPQHF. The variable domain in full, with the rest retrieved from reference TRBV2 and TRBJ1-5, is EPEVTQTPSHQVTQMGQEVILRCVPISNHLYFYWYRQILGQKVEFLVSFYNNEISEKSEIFDDQFSVERPDGSNFTLKIRSTKLEDSAMYFCASSVPGVYQPQHFGDGTRLSIL.